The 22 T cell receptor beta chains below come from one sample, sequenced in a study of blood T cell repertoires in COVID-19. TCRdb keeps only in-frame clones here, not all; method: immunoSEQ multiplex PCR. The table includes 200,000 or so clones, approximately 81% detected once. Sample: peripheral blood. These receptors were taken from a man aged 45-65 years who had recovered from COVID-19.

Written as DNA, the CDR3 is TGTGCCAGCAGTTTCGCGAGGGTAATGAACACTGAAGCTTTCTTT. Translating gives CASSFARVMNTEAFF. V is TRBV28 and J is TRBJ1-1; no reliable D call. The CDR3 consists of 15 residues. Trimming took off 3 bases at V and 0 bases at J, with 11 bases between the two ends. The germline V gene encodes CDR1 MDHEN and CDR2 SYDVKM.

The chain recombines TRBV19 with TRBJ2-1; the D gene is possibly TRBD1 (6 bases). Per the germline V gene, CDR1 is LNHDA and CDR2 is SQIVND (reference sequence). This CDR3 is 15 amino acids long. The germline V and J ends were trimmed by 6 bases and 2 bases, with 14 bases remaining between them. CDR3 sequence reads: CASREGVGAYNEQFF. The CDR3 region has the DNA TGTGCCAGTAGAGAGGGGGTGGGGGCCTACAATGAGCAGTTCTTC.

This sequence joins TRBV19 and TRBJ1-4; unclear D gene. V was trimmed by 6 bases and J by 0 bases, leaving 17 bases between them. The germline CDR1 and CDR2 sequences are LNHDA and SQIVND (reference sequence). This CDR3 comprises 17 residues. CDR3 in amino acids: CASRTRYGDATNEKLFF. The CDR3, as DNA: TGTGCCAGTAGAACTCGTTACGGGGATGCAACTAATGAAAAACTGTTTTTT.

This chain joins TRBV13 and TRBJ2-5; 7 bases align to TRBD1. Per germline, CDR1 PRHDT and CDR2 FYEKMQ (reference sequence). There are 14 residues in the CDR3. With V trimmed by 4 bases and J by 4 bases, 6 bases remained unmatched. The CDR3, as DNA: TGTGCCAGCAGCTCATTAGGGGGCAGAGAGACCCAGTACTTC. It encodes CASSSLGGRETQYF.

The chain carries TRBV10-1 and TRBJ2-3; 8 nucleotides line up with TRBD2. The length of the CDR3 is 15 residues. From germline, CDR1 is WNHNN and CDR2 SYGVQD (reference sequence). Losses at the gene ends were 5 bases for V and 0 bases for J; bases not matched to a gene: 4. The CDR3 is CASSSSGQSTDTQYF. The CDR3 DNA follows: TGCGCCAGCAGTTCTAGCGGGCAAAGCACAGATACGCAGTATTTT.

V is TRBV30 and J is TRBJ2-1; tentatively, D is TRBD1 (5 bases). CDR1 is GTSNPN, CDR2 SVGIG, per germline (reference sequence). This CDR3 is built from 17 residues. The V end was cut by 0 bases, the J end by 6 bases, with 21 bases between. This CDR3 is CAWSVWSGSPFSNEQFF. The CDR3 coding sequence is TGTGCCTGGAGTGTGTGGTCAGGGTCCCCATTCTCCAATGAGCAGTTCTTC.

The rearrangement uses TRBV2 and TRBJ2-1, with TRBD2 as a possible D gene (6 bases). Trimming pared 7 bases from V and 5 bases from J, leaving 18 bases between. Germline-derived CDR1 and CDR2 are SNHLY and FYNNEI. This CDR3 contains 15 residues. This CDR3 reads CASKNERAGNNEQFF. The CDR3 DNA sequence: TGTGCCAGCAAGAACGAGCGGGCGGGAAACAATGAGCAGTTCTTC.

The CDR3 here is CASSLVRGIGNEQFF. As DNA, the CDR3 is TGTGCCAGCAGCTTAGTACGCGGGATTGGGAATGAGCAGTTCTTC. The chain is built from TRBV7-9 and TRBJ2-1; a weak D match, TRBD2 (6 bases). Per the germline V gene, CDR1 is SEHNR and CDR2 is FQNEAQ (reference sequence). The CDR3 is made up of 15 amino acids. V was clipped by 1 base and J by 7 bases, with 14 bases between them.

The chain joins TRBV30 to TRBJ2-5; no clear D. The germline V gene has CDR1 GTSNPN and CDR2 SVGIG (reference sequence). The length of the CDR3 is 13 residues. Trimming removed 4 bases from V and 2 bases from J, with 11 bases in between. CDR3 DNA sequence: TGTGCCTGGAAGCGATCCCAGCAAGAGACCCAGTACTTC. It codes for CAWKRSQQETQYF.

In DNA, the CDR3 is TGTGCCAGCAGTTTACTAGGACTAGGGGGTCTCAATGAGCAGTTCTTC. As protein: CASSLLGLGGLNEQFF. The chain recombines TRBV27 with TRBJ2-1; D is perhaps TRBD2 (7 bases). V lost 2 bases, J lost 6 bases, and 17 bases lay in between. The CDR3 is 16 amino acids. Germline V gives CDR1 MNHEY, CDR2 SMNVEV (reference sequence).

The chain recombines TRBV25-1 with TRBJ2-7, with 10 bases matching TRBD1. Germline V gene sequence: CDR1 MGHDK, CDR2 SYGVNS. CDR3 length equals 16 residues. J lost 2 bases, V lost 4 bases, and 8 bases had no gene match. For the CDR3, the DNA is TGTGCCAGCAGTGCCGATACGGGACAGGGGACCTACGAGCAGTACTTC. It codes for CASSADTGQGTYEQYF.

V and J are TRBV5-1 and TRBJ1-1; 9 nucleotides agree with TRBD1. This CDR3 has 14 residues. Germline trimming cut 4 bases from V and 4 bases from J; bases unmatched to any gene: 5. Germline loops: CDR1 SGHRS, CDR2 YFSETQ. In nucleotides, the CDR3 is TGCGCCAGCAGCCCGACAGGGGGAGTCACTGAAGCTTTCTTT. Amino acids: CASSPTGGVTEAFF.

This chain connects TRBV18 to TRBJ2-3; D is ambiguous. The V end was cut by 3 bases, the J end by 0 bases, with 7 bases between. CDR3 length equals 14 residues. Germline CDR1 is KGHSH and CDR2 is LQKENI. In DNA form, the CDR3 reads TGTGCCAGCTCACCGCCGACTAGCACAGATACGCAGTATTTT. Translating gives CASSPPTSTDTQYF.

In nucleotides, the CDR3 is TGTGCCAGCAGTCCCTACAGGGCCACAGATACGCAGTATTTT. Residues: CASSPYRATDTQYF. The V call is TRBV28, the J call TRBJ2-3; D perhaps matches TRBD1 (6 bases). V lost 5 bases to trimming and J lost 2 bases, with 11 bases between them. CDR3 length: 14 residues. Germline V gene data show CDR1 as MDHEN and CDR2 as SYDVKM.

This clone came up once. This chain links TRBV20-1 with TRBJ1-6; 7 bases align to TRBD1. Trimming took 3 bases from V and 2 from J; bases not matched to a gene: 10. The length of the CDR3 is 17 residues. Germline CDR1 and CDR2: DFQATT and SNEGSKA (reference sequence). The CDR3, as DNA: TGCAGTGCTAGTCCCGCAGGGGGTCGCGCCTATAATTCACCCCTCCACTTT. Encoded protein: CSASPAGGRAYNSPLHF.

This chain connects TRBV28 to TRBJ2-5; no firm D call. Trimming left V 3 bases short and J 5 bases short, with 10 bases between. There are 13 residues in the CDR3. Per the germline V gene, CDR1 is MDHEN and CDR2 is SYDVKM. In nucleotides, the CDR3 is TGTGCCAGCAGTTTTCGGTCCCCTGAGACCCAGTACTTC. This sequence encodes CASSFRSPETQYF.

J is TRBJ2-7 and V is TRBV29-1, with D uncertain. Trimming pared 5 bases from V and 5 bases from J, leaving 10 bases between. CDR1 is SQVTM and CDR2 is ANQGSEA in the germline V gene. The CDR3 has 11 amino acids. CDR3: CSVFLADEQYF. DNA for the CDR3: TGCAGCGTTTTCTTGGCTGACGAGCAGTACTTC.

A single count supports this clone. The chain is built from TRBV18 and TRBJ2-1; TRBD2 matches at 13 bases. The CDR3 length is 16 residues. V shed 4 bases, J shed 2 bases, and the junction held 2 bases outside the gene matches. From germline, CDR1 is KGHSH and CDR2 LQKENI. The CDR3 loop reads CASSRTSGGPYNEQFF. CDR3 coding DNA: TGTGCCAGCTCACGGACTAGCGGGGGACCCTACAATGAGCAGTTCTTC.

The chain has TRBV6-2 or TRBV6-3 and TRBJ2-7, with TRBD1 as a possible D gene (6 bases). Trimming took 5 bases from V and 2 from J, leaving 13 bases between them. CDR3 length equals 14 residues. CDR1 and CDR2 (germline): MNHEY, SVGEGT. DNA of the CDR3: TGTGCCAGCAGTCCAGACAGGACAACCTACGAGCAGTACTTC. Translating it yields CASSPDRTTYEQYF.

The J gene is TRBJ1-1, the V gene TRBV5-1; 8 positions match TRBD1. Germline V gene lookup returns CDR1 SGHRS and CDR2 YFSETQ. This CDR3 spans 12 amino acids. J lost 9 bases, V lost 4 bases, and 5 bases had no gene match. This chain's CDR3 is CASSKGTGQAFF. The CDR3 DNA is TGCGCCAGCAGCAAAGGGACAGGCCAAGCTTTCTTT.

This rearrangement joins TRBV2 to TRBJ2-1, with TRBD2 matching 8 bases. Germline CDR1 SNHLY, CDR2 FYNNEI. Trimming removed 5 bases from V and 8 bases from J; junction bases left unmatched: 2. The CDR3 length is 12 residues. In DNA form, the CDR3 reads TGTGCCAGCAGTAGGACTAGCCATGAGCAGTTCTTC. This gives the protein CASSRTSHEQFF.

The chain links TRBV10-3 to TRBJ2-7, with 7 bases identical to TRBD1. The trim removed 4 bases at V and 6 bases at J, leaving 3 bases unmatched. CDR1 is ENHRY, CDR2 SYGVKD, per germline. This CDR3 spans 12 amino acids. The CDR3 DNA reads TGTGCCATCAGTGGACAGGGAATCGAGCAGTACTTC. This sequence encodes CAISGQGIEQYF.